One sample yielded the 27 T cell receptor beta chains listed below, sequenced in a study of T cells after yellow fever vaccination. TCRdb fed the 5' RACE reads into MiXCR, producing one record per CDR3 protein. In the table there are 450,000 to 650,000 distinct CDR3 sequences, around a fifth of which are singletons. The specimen was PBMCs, collected around 3 weeks after the first yellow fever vaccination. The receptors come from a man aged 18-30 years who received the YFV17D yellow fever vaccine.

This clonotype was picked up a small number of times. The rearrangement joins TRBV21-1 to TRBJ1-2. TRBV21-1 is shown as a pseudogene. CDR3 length equals 12 residues. As DNA, the CDR3 is TGTGCCAGCAGCCGGAGCAGAAGAGGCTACACCTTC. Protein sequence: CASSRSRRGYTF.

The chain recombines TRBV12-3 or TRBV12-4 with TRBJ1-5; tentatively, D is TRBD1 (6 bases). Trimming removed 5 bases from V and 3 bases from J, with 14 bases in between. This CDR3 is built from 15 residues. The CDR3 nucleotides are TGTGCCAGCAGTCCACAAGGACAGAACAATCAGCCCCAGCATTTT. It specifies CASSPQGQNNQPQHF.

This clonotype was seen more than once but under ten times. This chain links TRBV4-3 with TRBJ2-4; D gene unclear. This CDR3 is built from 14 residues. V gave up 3 bases and J gave up 1 base, with 7 bases separating them. Germline CDR1 and CDR2: LGHNA and YSLEER. CDR3 sequence reads: CASSQSIAKNIQYF. The DNA of the CDR3 is TGCGCCAGCAGCCAGAGTATCGCCAAAAACATTCAGTACTTC.

This chain uses TRBV21-1 with TRBJ2-3; TRBD1, the table's D call, was not compared with the DNA. TRBV21-1 is labeled a pseudogene. CDR3 length: 14 amino acids. The CDR3 reads CASAPGGVTDTQYF. The CDR3 nucleotides read TGTGCCAGCGCTCCTGGGGGGGTAACAGATACGCAGTATTTT.

V usage is TRBV6-1 and J usage is TRBJ2-7; 7 nucleotides match TRBD1. This CDR3 region has 14 residues. CDR1 and CDR2 (germline): MNHNS, SASEGT. V lost 5 bases to trimming and J lost 2 bases; unmatched junction nucleotides: 6. The CDR3 spells CASSKTGLTYEQYF. The CDR3 DNA reads TGTGCCAGCAGTAAGACAGGGCTCACCTACGAGCAGTACTTC.

This clonotype was counted a few times. The chain carries TRBV14 and TRBJ2-1; 8 nucleotides match TRBD2. This CDR3 has 15 residues. Trimming at V came to 4 bases and at J to 12 bases, leaving 14 bases not matched to a gene. Germline CDR1 SGHDN, CDR2 FVKESK. The CDR3 sequence is CASSPLSGGPLGQFF. DNA of the CDR3: TGTGCCAGCAGCCCCCTGAGCGGGGGCCCGCTAGGGCAGTTCTTC. Filled out from reference TRBV14 and TRBJ2-1, the complete variable domain reads EAGVTQFPSHSVIEKGQTVTLRCDPISGHDNLYWYRRVMGKEIKFLLHFVKESKQDESGMPNNRFLAERTGGTYSTLKVQPAELEDSGVYFCASSPLSGGPLGQFFGPGTRLTVL.

The J gene is TRBJ2-2, the V gene TRBV25-1; D is uncertain. V was trimmed by 2 bases and J by 2 bases, leaving 9 bases between them. The CDR3 spans 15 residues. The germline gives CDR1 MGHDK, CDR2 SYGVNS. The CDR3 nucleotides read TGTGCCAGCAGTGAAGGTTACAGAAACACCGGGGAGCTGTTTTTT. It is translated as CASSEGYRNTGELFF.

This clonotype showed up many times. The V gene is TRBV7-6, the J gene TRBJ2-7, with D perhaps matching TRBD1 (6 bases). Trimming took 2 bases from V and 2 from J, leaving 16 bases between them. This CDR3 is built from 16 residues. The germline CDR1 and CDR2 sequences are SGHVS and FNYEAQ. The CDR3 is CASSLRSGAGTYEQYF. In DNA, the CDR3 is TGTGCCAGCAGCTTACGTTCAGGGGCCGGGACCTACGAGCAGTACTTC.

This clonotype showed up just a few times. The chain carries TRBV14 and TRBJ2-1; 8 nucleotides agree with TRBD2. J lost 7 bases, V lost 2 bases, and 7 bases had no gene match. Germline assignment: CDR1 SGHDN and CDR2 FVKESK. CDR3 size: 15 residues. The CDR3 nucleotides are TGTGCCAGCAGCCAATCTGGACTAGCTACGAATGAGCAGTTCTTC. Translation: CASSQSGLATNEQFF.

Written as DNA, the CDR3 is TGTGCCTGGATCTCGGTGGCCGGGGAGCTGTTTTTT. It codes for CAWISVAGELFF. V gene TRBV30 combines with J gene TRBJ2-2; D gene unclear. Trimming shortened V by 4 bases and J by 6 bases, and 9 bases separated the two germline ends. The CDR3 length is 12 residues. CDR1 is GTSNPN and CDR2 is SVGIG in the germline V gene (reference sequence). The complete variable domain, with remaining parts taken from reference TRBV30 and TRBJ2-2, reads SQTIHQWPATLVQPVGSPLSLECTVEGTSNPNLYWYRQAAGRGLQLLFYSVGIGQISSEVPQNLSASRPQDRQFILSSKKLLLSDSGFYLCAWISVAGELFFGEGSRLTVL.

This clonotype was detected a few times. This rearrangement joins TRBV29-1 to TRBJ2-7; maybe TRBD1 (6 bases). Germline V lookup: CDR1 SQVTM, CDR2 ANQGSEA. V was trimmed by 2 bases and J by 2 bases, leaving 10 bases between them. This CDR3 has 13 amino acids. The DNA for the CDR3 is TGCAGCGTTGAACCAGCAGGGGCCTACGAGCAGTACTTC. As protein: CSVEPAGAYEQYF.

The chain employs TRBV27 and TRBJ2-1; 8 nucleotides line up with TRBD1. CDR1 is MNHEY, CDR2 SMNVEV, per germline (reference sequence). The length of the CDR3 is 14 residues. With 9 bases clipped from V and 7 bases from J, the junction kept 11 bases outside the gene matches. The CDR3 sequence is CASGRDRLRNEQFF. In DNA, the CDR3 is TGTGCCAGTGGCCGGGACAGGCTTCGTAATGAGCAGTTCTTC.

This chain connects TRBV2 to TRBJ1-5; D is unclear. The CDR3 has 17 residues. In germline, CDR1 is SNHLY, CDR2 FYNNEI. CDR3 loop: CTFSRDGHLSVGQPQHF. The CDR3 region has the DNA TGTACCTTCAGTCGCGACGGGCATCTGTCAGTGGGTCAGCCCCAGCATTTT.

The rearrangement uses TRBV20-1 and TRBJ1-5; the D gene is possibly TRBD1 (6 bases). From germline, CDR1 is DFQATT and CDR2 SNEGSKA (reference sequence). Trimming cost V 6 bases and J 9 bases, with 27 bases left between them. The CDR3 is made up of 16 amino acids. CDR3 protein: CSAPVTGARRRGPQHF. The CDR3 DNA reads as TGCAGTGCCCCCGTCACGGGGGCGCGACGACGGGGGCCCCAGCATTTT.

This clonotype was observed a single time. J is TRBJ2-7 and V is TRBV29-1; D is unclear. CDR1 SQVTM and CDR2 ANQGSEA come from the germline V gene. This CDR3 is 12 amino acids long. V lost 4 bases and J lost 3, with 10 bases in between. The CDR3 protein is CSVARASYEQYF. The DNA for the CDR3 is TGCAGCGTTGCACGGGCCAGCTACGAGCAGTACTTC.

In its sample, this clonotype was seen a few times. The chain has TRBV5-5 and TRBJ1-2, with D possibly being TRBD1 (6 bases). CDR1 and CDR2 from the germline V gene are SGHKS and YYEKEE (reference sequence). The CDR3 covers 12 residues. Trimming pared 3 bases from V and 8 bases from J, leaving 11 bases between. For the CDR3, the DNA is TGTGCCAGCAGCTCGTATGGGGGCGGCTACACCTTC. It encodes CASSSYGGGYTF.

This clonotype came up a few times. The chain is built from TRBV7-9 and TRBJ1-1; no reliable D call. This CDR3 contains 14 residues. Germline V lookup: CDR1 SEHNR, CDR2 FQNEAQ (reference sequence). The V gene lost 0 bases and the J gene lost 10 bases, with 15 bases spanning the gap. The CDR3 loop is CASSLAGSARTAFF. CDR3 DNA: TGTGCCAGCAGCTTAGCGGGGTCGGCCCGGACAGCTTTCTTT.

The chain recombines TRBV11-2 with TRBJ2-7; 9 nucleotides line up with TRBD1. The V segment lost 1 base and the J segment 3 bases; nucleotides outside the gene matches: 4. CDR1 and CDR2 from the germline V gene are SGHAT and FQNNGV. The CDR3 runs to 15 residues. The CDR3 protein is CASSLGQGGNYEQYV. Written as DNA, the CDR3 is TGTGCCAGCAGCTTAGGACAGGGGGGGAACTACGAGCAGTACGTC.

This clonotype was recorded a few times. J is TRBJ1-4 and V is TRBV6-6, with D maybe TRBD1 (6 bases). The germline gives CDR1 MNHNY, CDR2 SVGAGI (reference sequence). The V gene lost 8 bases and the J gene lost 7 bases, with 11 bases spanning the gap. CDR3 length: 12 amino acids. This CDR3 is CASGRQVEKLFF. The CDR3 nucleotides are TGTGCCAGCGGACGACAGGTTGAAAAACTGTTTTTT.

The chain employs TRBV19 and TRBJ2-7; TRBD1 matches at 10 bases. V shed 4 bases, J shed 4 bases, and the junction held 7 bases outside the gene matches. The CDR3 loop spans 15 amino acids. The germline V gene encodes CDR1 LNHDA and CDR2 SQIVND (reference sequence). The CDR3 spells CASSTPGTGVYEQYF. DNA of the CDR3: TGTGCCAGTAGTACCCCCGGGACAGGGGTTTACGAGCAGTACTTC.

This clonotype was detected a few times. The V call is TRBV7-6, the J call TRBJ1-4; D not resolved. Germline-derived CDR1 and CDR2 are SGHVS and FNYEAQ. V was cut by 3 bases and J by 0 bases, with 8 bases left in between. CDR3 length: 15 residues. The CDR3 here is CASSFYAATNEKLFF. The CDR3 coding sequence is TGTGCCAGCAGCTTTTACGCTGCAACTAATGAAAAACTGTTTTTT.

This clonotype came up a few times. The V and J genes are TRBV25-1 and TRBJ1-4; D remains ambiguous. Germline V CDR1 and CDR2: MGHDK, SYGVNS. The CDR3 is 15 residues long. V was pared by 0 bases and J by 3 bases, with 8 bases between. CDR3 amino acids: CASSEYTASNEKLFF. In DNA, the CDR3 is TGTGCCAGCAGTGAATATACAGCTTCTAATGAAAAACTGTTTTTT.

The chain is built from TRBV6-2 or TRBV6-3 and TRBJ1-6, with D hard to call. The CDR3 covers 14 residues. CDR1 is MNHEY and CDR2 is SVGEGT in the germline V gene. Deletions cut 8 bases from V and 10 bases from J, with 18 bases between. CDR3 nucleotide sequence: TGTGCCAGCCAGGCAGGAGGTATCAACTCACCCCTCCACTTT. This translates into CASQAGGINSPLHF.

This clonotype has more than one count but fewer than ten. The J gene is TRBJ2-7, the V gene TRBV11-2; 10 nucleotides align to TRBD1. There are 15 residues in the CDR3. Trimming cost V 1 base and J 4 bases; bases outside gene matches: 4. Germline values: CDR1 SGHAT, CDR2 FQNNGV. The CDR3 loop reads CASSLGDRGSYEQYF. In DNA, the CDR3 is TGTGCCAGCAGCTTAGGGGACAGGGGCTCATACGAGCAGTACTTC. Combining the CDR3 with reference TRBV11-2 and TRBJ2-7 gives the whole variable domain EAGVAQSPRYKIIEKRQSVAFWCNPISGHATLYWYQQILGQGPKLLIQFQNNGVVDDSQLPKDRFSAERLKGVDSTLKIQPAKLEDSAVYLCASSLGDRGSYEQYFGPGTRLTVT.

This chain uses TRBV19 with TRBJ2-6, with 9 bases lining up with TRBD1. V was pared by 5 bases and J by 8 bases, with 16 bases of the junction left unmatched. This CDR3 region has 18 residues. Germline values: CDR1 LNHDA, CDR2 SQIVND (reference sequence). DNA for the CDR3: TGTGCCAGTAGTCAAAGATCACCGGGACAGGGTCCCCCCAACGTCCTGACTTTC. It encodes CASSQRSPGQGPPNVLTF.

This clonotype was detected a few times. This sequence joins TRBV27 and TRBJ2-3; 7 bases map to TRBD2. Germline CDR1 is MNHEY and CDR2 is SMNVEV (reference sequence). V was pared by 6 bases and J by 2 bases, with 20 bases of the junction left unmatched. The CDR3 contains 19 residues. The DNA of the CDR3 is TGTGCCAGCAGCACGAGAAGAAAGGGACTAACGCAATTCACAGATACGCAGTATTTT. This encodes CASSTRRKGLTQFTDTQYF.

This clonotype was counted a few times. The genes are TRBV29-1 and TRBJ1-1, with D unclear. V lost 8 bases and J 4 bases, leaving 20 bases between the germline ends. This CDR3 contains 14 residues. Germline loops: CDR1 SQVTM, CDR2 ANQGSEA. The CDR3 coding sequence is TGCAGCTCCGATCCAGTAGGGATCGGCACTGAAGCTTTCTTT. Its translation: CSSDPVGIGTEAFF.